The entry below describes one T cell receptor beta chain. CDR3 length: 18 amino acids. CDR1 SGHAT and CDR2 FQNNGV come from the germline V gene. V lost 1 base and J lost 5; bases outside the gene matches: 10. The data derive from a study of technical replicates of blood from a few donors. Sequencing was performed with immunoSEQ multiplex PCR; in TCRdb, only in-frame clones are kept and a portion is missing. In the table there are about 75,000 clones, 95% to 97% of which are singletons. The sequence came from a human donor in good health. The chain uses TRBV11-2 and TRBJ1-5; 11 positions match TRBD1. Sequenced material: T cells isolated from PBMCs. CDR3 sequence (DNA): TGTGCCAGCAGCTTAGTTCTTTGGGGACAGGGGGTGGATCAGCCCCAGCATTTT. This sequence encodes CASSLVLWGQGVDQPQHF.